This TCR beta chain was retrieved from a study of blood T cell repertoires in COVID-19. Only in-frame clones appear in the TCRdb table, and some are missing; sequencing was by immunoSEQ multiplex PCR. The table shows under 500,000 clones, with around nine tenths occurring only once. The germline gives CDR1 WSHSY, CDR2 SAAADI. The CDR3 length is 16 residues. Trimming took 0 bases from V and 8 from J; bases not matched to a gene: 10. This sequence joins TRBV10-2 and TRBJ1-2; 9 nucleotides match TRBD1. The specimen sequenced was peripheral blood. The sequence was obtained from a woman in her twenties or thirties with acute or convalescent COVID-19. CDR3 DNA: TGCGCCAGCAGTGAGTCGTGGGGCGGGGACAGGGACGGCTACACCTTC. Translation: CASSESWGGDRDGYTF.